This TCR beta chain comes out of a study of response to subunit inactivated influenza vaccine. Whole-study results and caveats: That few new T cells are recruited by each seasonal influenza vaccination was the authors' suggestion.

TCRdb ran MiXCR on the RT-PCR reads and lists one entry per CDR3 protein. This sample has hundreds of thousands of distinct CDR3 sequences; approximately 15% occur once, and the top ten carry around 6.5%. This clonotype was counted only a few times. Its matching antigen is unknown. The receptor was isolated from a man aged 50-60 years who received an inactivated influenza vaccine. The sequences come from PBMCs from blood, collected approximately 15 days before vaccination.

CDR3 bases: TGCAGCGTAGACTGGACTAGCGGGGGAGGGGGGGAGCAGTTCTTC. Its protein product is CSVDWTSGGGGEQFF. This chain links TRBV29-1 with TRBJ2-1, with 13 bases matching TRBD2. From germline, CDR1 is SQVTM and CDR2 ANQGSEA. V trimming: 6 bases; J trimming: 10 bases; junction bases outside the gene matches: 12. This CDR3 contains 15 residues.